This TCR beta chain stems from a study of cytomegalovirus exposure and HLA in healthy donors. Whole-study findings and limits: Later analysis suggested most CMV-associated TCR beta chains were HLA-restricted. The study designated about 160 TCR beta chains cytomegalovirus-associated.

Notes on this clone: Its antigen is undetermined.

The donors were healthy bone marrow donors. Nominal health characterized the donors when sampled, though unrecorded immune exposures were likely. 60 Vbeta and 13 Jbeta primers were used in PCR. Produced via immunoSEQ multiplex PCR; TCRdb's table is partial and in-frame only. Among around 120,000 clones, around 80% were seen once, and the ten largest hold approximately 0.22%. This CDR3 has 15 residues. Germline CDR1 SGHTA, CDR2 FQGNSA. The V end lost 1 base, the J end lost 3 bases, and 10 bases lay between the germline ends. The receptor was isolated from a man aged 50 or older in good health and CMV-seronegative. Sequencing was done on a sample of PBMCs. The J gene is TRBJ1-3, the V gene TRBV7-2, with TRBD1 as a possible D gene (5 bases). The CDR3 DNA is TGTGCCAGCAGCTTAGAGGGGTTAAGTGGAAACACCATATATTTT. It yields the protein CASSLEGLSGNTIYF.